This passage covers 10 T cell receptor beta chains from one sample sequenced in a study of blood T cell repertoires in COVID-19. Using immunoSEQ multiplex PCR, the repertoire was profiled, and TCRdb retains in-frame clones only, with some absent. The table lists 95,000 to 100,000 clones, 70% to 85% of them singletons. Sequencing was performed on peripheral blood. All receptors come from a man in his 70s with acute or convalescent COVID-19.

V gene TRBV7-3 combines with J gene TRBJ2-1; D possibly corresponds to TRBD2 (6 bases). V was pared by 0 bases and J by 0 bases, with 21 bases between. The germline V gene encodes CDR1 SGHTA and CDR2 FQGTGA. CDR3 length equals 20 residues. CDR3 nucleotide sequence: TGTGCCAGCAGCTTAACGGACCAATTTGGGGGGTTAAGCTCCTACAATGAGCAGTTCTTC. This encodes CASSLTDQFGGLSSYNEQFF.

The chain uses TRBV11-2 and TRBJ1-5; TRBD1 is a possible D gene (5 bases). This CDR3 spans 15 amino acids. V was clipped by 1 base and J by 3 bases, with 10 bases between them. The germline gives CDR1 SGHAT, CDR2 FQNNGV. Here the CDR3 reads CASSLVGAINQPQHF. The CDR3 region has the DNA TGTGCCAGCAGCTTAGTAGGGGCAATCAATCAGCCCCAGCATTTT.

The chain is built from TRBV6-2 or TRBV6-3 and TRBJ1-2; TRBD1 matches at 8 bases. This CDR3 is built from 14 residues. Germline CDR1 reads MNHEY; CDR2 reads SVGEGT. J was trimmed by 6 bases and V by 2 bases; bases with no gene match: 5. The chain's CDR3 is CASSYPGQENGYTF. In nucleotides, the CDR3 is TGTGCCAGCAGTTACCCGGGACAGGAAAATGGCTACACCTTC.

J is TRBJ2-3 and V is TRBV7-3, with a tentative D call TRBD1 (6 bases). V was shortened by 5 bases and J by 0 bases, with 9 bases between the two germline ends. CDR1 SGHTA and CDR2 FQGTGA come from the germline V gene. CDR3 length: 14 residues. Written as DNA, the CDR3 is TGTGCCAGCAGCCCAGGGGCCAGCACAGATACGCAGTATTTT. As protein: CASSPGASTDTQYF.

The chain uses TRBV28 and TRBJ1-1, with D possibly TRBD1 on 5 matching bases. V was clipped by 3 bases and J by 7 bases, with 9 bases between them. Germline V gene lookup returns CDR1 MDHEN and CDR2 SYDVKM. The CDR3 has 12 residues. The CDR3 spells CASSLAQGEAFF. Written as DNA, the CDR3 is TGTGCCAGCAGTTTGGCGCAGGGTGAAGCTTTCTTT.

The chain recombines TRBV18 with TRBJ2-7; D is unclear. The CDR3 loop spans 13 amino acids. V was cut by 2 bases and J by 0 bases, with 5 bases left in between. The germline CDR1 and CDR2 sequences are KGHSH and LQKENI. The CDR3 reads CASSPTASYEQYF. The CDR3 nucleotides read TGTGCCAGCTCACCAACAGCCTCCTACGAGCAGTACTTC.

This sequence joins TRBV19 and TRBJ2-3, with TRBD1 as a possible D gene (6 bases). Germline V gene data show CDR1 as LNHDA and CDR2 as SQIVND (reference sequence). V lost 5 bases, J lost 5 bases, and 14 bases lay in between. The CDR3 has 14 amino acids. CDR3 in amino acids: CASSVQGPRDTQYF. The CDR3 region has the DNA TGTGCCAGTAGTGTACAGGGTCCACGAGATACGCAGTATTTT.

The J gene is TRBJ1-2, the V gene TRBV18; TRBD1 matches 9 bases. After removal of 4 bases from V and 6 bases from J, the junction contained 6 bases not matched to a gene. The germline V gene has CDR1 KGHSH and CDR2 LQKENI. CDR3 length: 14 amino acids. CDR3 protein: CASSLQGAINGYTF. The CDR3 bases are TGTGCCAGCTCACTACAGGGGGCTATCAATGGCTACACCTTC.

The V gene is TRBV27, the J gene TRBJ2-7; 7 bases line up with TRBD2. This CDR3 has 15 residues. The ends lost 2 bases at V and 3 bases at J; junction bases unmatched: 7. CDR1 MNHEY and CDR2 SMNVEV come from the germline V gene (reference sequence). CDR3 region: CASSLRTGGFYEQYF. CDR3 in DNA: TGTGCCAGCAGTTTAAGGACGGGGGGATTCTACGAGCAGTACTTC.

This chain uses TRBV6-5 with TRBJ1-5; unclear D gene. The CDR3 contains 16 residues. The germline CDR1 and CDR2 sequences are MNHEY and SVGAGI. Trimming removed 0 bases at V and 1 base at J, with 10 bases between. CDR3 in amino acids: CASSYSRGTSNQPQHF. The CDR3 DNA reads TGTGCCAGCAGTTACTCGCGCGGCACGAGCAATCAGCCCCAGCATTTT.